These T cell receptor beta chains were read from a single sample in a study of immune cell composition in non-small cell lung cancer. The assay was immunoSEQ multiplex PCR, and TCRdb's table has in-frame clones only and misses some. The sample holds roughly 4,700 clones, around three quarters seen once. Material for sequencing was lung tumor tissue. The receptor set was obtained from a human donor with non-small cell lung cancer. Each CDR3 is given with its conserved first and last residue. The order of the fields is D gene, J gene, V gene, clone size, CDR3 protein, CDR3 DNA. D genes are given only for firm matches. Some rows mark clone size as missing; the rest say once, few, many or name a class of expanded clone.

D gene: .; J gene: TRBJ1-1; V gene: TRBV5-4; clone size: .; CDR3 protein: CASSLDQGKTEAFF; CDR3 DNA: TGTGCCAGCAGCTTGGATCAGGGGAAGACTGAAGCTTTCTTT
D gene: TRBD1; J gene: TRBJ2-5; V gene: TRBV6-1; clone size: .; CDR3 protein: CASRKQGFVVTQYF; CDR3 DNA: TGTGCCAGCAGGAAACAGGGGTTCGTGGTGACCCAGTACTTC
D gene: TRBD2; J gene: TRBJ2-3; V gene: TRBV14; clone size: few; CDR3 protein: CASSQYLSGGTDTQYF; CDR3 DNA: TGTGCCAGCAGCCAGTACCTAAGCGGGGGCACAGATACGCAGTATTTT
D gene: .; J gene: TRBJ1-1; V gene: TRBV7-8; clone size: .; CDR3 protein: CASSLAAGGTEAFF; CDR3 DNA: TGTGCCAGCAGCTTAGCGGCCGGGGGAACTGAAGCTTTCTTT
D gene: .; J gene: TRBJ2-1; V gene: TRBV5-6; clone size: .; CDR3 protein: CASSLNGLEQFF; CDR3 DNA: TGTGCCAGCAGCCTAAATGGACTGGAGCAGTTCTTC
D gene: .; J gene: TRBJ2-6; V gene: TRBV10-3; clone size: .; CDR3 protein: CAISDSAGVLTF; CDR3 DNA: TGTGCCATCAGTGACTCGGCCGGGGTCCTGACTTTC
D gene: TRBD1; J gene: TRBJ2-2; V gene: TRBV11-1; clone size: few; CDR3 protein: CASSLARTGGLTGELFF; CDR3 DNA: TGTGCCAGCAGCTTAGCTCGGACAGGGGGCCTTACCGGGGAGCTGTTTTTT
D gene: .; J gene: TRBJ1-5; V gene: TRBV28; clone size: .; CDR3 protein: CASRAGQINQPQHF; CDR3 DNA: TGTGCCAGCAGGGCGGGGCAGATCAATCAGCCCCAGCATTTT
D gene: .; J gene: TRBJ1-2; V gene: TRBV18; clone size: .; CDR3 protein: CASSVQGGGEYGYTF; CDR3 DNA: TGTGCCAGCTCAGTACAGGGTGGCGGAGAGTATGGCTACACCTTC
D gene: .; J gene: TRBJ1-1; V gene: TRBV19; clone size: .; CDR3 protein: CASRAPYRDATEAFF; CDR3 DNA: TGTGCCAGTAGGGCCCCCTACAGGGACGCCACTGAAGCTTTCTTT
D gene: TRBD2; J gene: TRBJ2-2; V gene: TRBV7-3; clone size: .; CDR3 protein: CASSFSGVAGELFF; CDR3 DNA: TGTGCCAGCAGCTTTAGCGGGGTGGCCGGGGAGCTGTTTTTT
D gene: TRBD2; J gene: TRBJ2-7; V gene: TRBV4-2; clone size: .; CDR3 protein: CASSQVASGALYEQYF; CDR3 DNA: TGTGCCAGCAGCCAAGTGGCTAGCGGGGCGCTCTACGAGCAGTACTTC
D gene: TRBD1; J gene: TRBJ1-6; V gene: TRBV5-8; clone size: .; CDR3 protein: CASSFMGQGAYNSPLHF; CDR3 DNA: TGTGCCAGCAGCTTCATGGGACAGGGGGCTTATAATTCACCCCTCCACTTT
D gene: .; J gene: TRBJ1-4; V gene: TRBV2; clone size: once; CDR3 protein: CASSVGQREKLFF; CDR3 DNA: TGTGCCAGCAGTGTTGGGCAGCGGGAAAAACTGTTTTTT
D gene: .; J gene: TRBJ1-5; V gene: TRBV28; clone size: .; CDR3 protein: CASTSGGVDQPQHF; CDR3 DNA: TGTGCCAGCACCTCAGGAGGGGTCGATCAGCCCCAGCATTTT
D gene: TRBD1; J gene: TRBJ1-2; V gene: TRBV10-3; clone size: .; CDR3 protein: CAISEGKGKDRESSGYTF; CDR3 DNA: TGTGCCATCAGTGAAGGGAAGGGGAAGGACAGGGAGTCGAGTGGCTACACCTTC
D gene: .; J gene: TRBJ1-4; V gene: TRBV18; clone size: medium-sized; CDR3 protein: CASSPKVDSSSEKLFF; CDR3 DNA: TGTGCCAGCTCACCTAAAGTCGACAGTAGTTCAGAAAAACTGTTTTTT
D gene: .; J gene: TRBJ2-7; V gene: TRBV5-5; clone size: .; CDR3 protein: CASSLAPREPYEQYF; CDR3 DNA: TGTGCCAGCAGCTTGGCCCCCAGGGAACCCTACGAGCAGTACTTC
D gene: .; J gene: TRBJ1-2; V gene: TRBV28; clone size: .; CDR3 protein: CASSPPGDNYGYTF; CDR3 DNA: TGTGCCAGCAGTCCACCGGGAGATAACTATGGCTACACCTTC
D gene: TRBD1; J gene: TRBJ1-1; V gene: TRBV5-6; clone size: .; CDR3 protein: CASSNRQGARFDTEAFF; CDR3 DNA: TGTGCCAGCAGCAATAGACAGGGGGCAAGATTCGACACTGAAGCTTTCTTT
D gene: .; J gene: TRBJ1-4; V gene: TRBV5-1; clone size: .; CDR3 protein: CASSLDGINEKLFF; CDR3 DNA: TGCGCCAGCAGCTTGGACGGGATTAATGAAAAACTGTTTTTT
D gene: TRBD1; J gene: TRBJ1-2; V gene: TRBV5-1; clone size: .; CDR3 protein: CASSLDRGHGYTF; CDR3 DNA: TGCGCCAGCAGCTTGGACAGGGGGCATGGCTACACCTTC
D gene: TRBD1; J gene: TRBJ2-2; V gene: TRBV5-1; clone size: few; CDR3 protein: CASSLRTGDTGELFF; CDR3 DNA: TGCGCCAGCAGCTTGAGGACAGGGGACACCGGGGAGCTGTTTTTT
D gene: TRBD1; J gene: TRBJ1-3; V gene: TRBV6-6; clone size: .; CDR3 protein: CASRTQGGGSGNTIYF; CDR3 DNA: TGTGCCAGCAGGACACAGGGGGGAGGATCTGGAAACACCATATATTTT
D gene: TRBD1; J gene: TRBJ2-3; V gene: TRBV5-1; clone size: .; CDR3 protein: CASSLEGHRGTDTQYF; CDR3 DNA: TGCGCCAGCAGCTTGGAGGGACACAGGGGTACAGATACGCAGTATTTT
D gene: TRBD2; J gene: TRBJ2-5; V gene: TRBV13; clone size: .; CDR3 protein: CASSSRIGLAGGPETQYF; CDR3 DNA: TGTGCCAGCAGCTCGCGGATCGGACTAGCGGGAGGGCCCGAGACCCAGTACTTC
D gene: .; J gene: TRBJ1-5; V gene: TRBV19; clone size: .; CDR3 protein: CASSIVRGQPQHF; CDR3 DNA: TGTGCCAGTAGTATAGTTCGGGGGCAGCCCCAGCATTTT
D gene: TRBD1; J gene: TRBJ2-1; V gene: TRBV5-1; clone size: .; CDR3 protein: CASSLPGTDYNEQFF; CDR3 DNA: TGCGCCAGCAGCCTTCCCGGGACAGACTACAATGAGCAGTTCTTC
D gene: TRBD1; J gene: TRBJ2-2; V gene: TRBV5-1; clone size: .; CDR3 protein: CASSLQGAGTGELFF; CDR3 DNA: TGCGCCAGCAGCTTGCAGGGGGCGGGCACCGGGGAGCTGTTTTTT
D gene: TRBD1; J gene: TRBJ2-7; V gene: TRBV7-2; clone size: .; CDR3 protein: CASSLAQGAIGEQYF; CDR3 DNA: TGTGCCAGCAGCTTAGCGCAGGGGGCGATTGGCGAGCAGTACTTC
D gene: .; J gene: TRBJ1-2; V gene: TRBV14; clone size: once; CDR3 protein: CASSPLERGRGGYTF; CDR3 DNA: TGTGCCAGCAGCCCTTTGGAGCGGGGGAGAGGCGGCTACACCTTC
D gene: .; J gene: TRBJ2-7; V gene: TRBV18; clone size: once; CDR3 protein: CASSPTRDTAYEQYF; CDR3 DNA: TGTGCCAGCTCCCCTACCCGGGACACAGCCTACGAGCAGTACTTC
D gene: TRBD1; J gene: TRBJ1-1; V gene: TRBV5-4; clone size: few; CDR3 protein: CASSLTGGSPNTEAFF; CDR3 DNA: TGTGCCAGCAGCTTGACAGGGGGGAGCCCGAACACTGAAGCTTTCTTT
D gene: .; J gene: TRBJ2-2; V gene: TRBV7-9; clone size: few; CDR3 protein: CASSSLDGTLSSTGELFF; CDR3 DNA: TGTGCCAGCAGCTCCCTAGACGGGACACTGTCATCAACCGGGGAGCTGTTTTTT
D gene: .; J gene: TRBJ2-2; V gene: TRBV5-4; clone size: .; CDR3 protein: CASSGTASTGELFF; CDR3 DNA: TGTGCCAGCAGCGGAACAGCCTCCACCGGGGAGCTGTTTTTT
D gene: TRBD1; J gene: TRBJ2-3; V gene: TRBV4-2; clone size: .; CDR3 protein: CASSHGTGGSGATDTQYF; CDR3 DNA: TGTGCCAGCAGCCACGGGACAGGGGGGTCCGGGGCGACAGATACGCAGTATTTT
D gene: .; J gene: TRBJ2-3; V gene: TRBV11-2; clone size: .; CDR3 protein: CASSLQAGAGGTQYF; CDR3 DNA: TGTGCCAGCAGCTTACAGGCGGGGGCCGGTGGTACGCAGTATTTT
D gene: TRBD2; J gene: TRBJ2-1; V gene: TRBV2; clone size: .; CDR3 protein: CASRGGRGEQFF; CDR3 DNA: TGTGCCAGCAGGGGCGGGAGGGGTGAGCAGTTCTTC
D gene: .; J gene: TRBJ2-7; V gene: TRBV2; clone size: few; CDR3 protein: CATSRSVYEQYF; CDR3 DNA: TGTGCCACCAGCCGGTCTGTCTACGAGCAGTACTTC
D gene: TRBD2; J gene: TRBJ2-2; V gene: TRBV9; clone size: .; CDR3 protein: CASSVGGLAGSTGELFF; CDR3 DNA: TGTGCCAGCAGCGTAGGAGGTCTAGCGGGGTCCACCGGGGAGCTGTTTTTT
D gene: .; J gene: TRBJ2-1; V gene: TRBV7-6; clone size: medium-sized; CDR3 protein: CASSSTSSNEQFF; CDR3 DNA: TGTGCCAGCAGCTCAACTAGCAGCAATGAGCAGTTCTTC
D gene: .; J gene: TRBJ1-1; V gene: TRBV11-2; clone size: .; CDR3 protein: CASSLGGGMNTEAFF; CDR3 DNA: TGTGCCAGCAGCTTGGGGGGGGGAATGAACACTGAAGCTTTCTTT